These T cell receptor beta chains were read from a single sample in a study of T cell changes during pregnancy in multiple sclerosis. This table comes from immunoSEQ multiplex PCR, and its TCRdb copy is limited to in-frame clones, with some not included. The data hold around 30,000 clones, with 70% to 90% observed a single time. Sequencing used CD8+ T cells from peripheral blood mononuclear cells, obtained in the third trimester of pregnancy. The receptors here all came from a female donor with multiple sclerosis, enrolled in a pregnancy study. The CDR3 runs from the conserved cysteine through the conserved F or W. The order of the fields is J gene, clone size, V gene, D gene, CDR3 DNA, CDR3 protein. D genes are given only for firm matches. Rows give clone size only sometimes, using once, few, many, or a class for an expanded clone.

j_gene: TRBJ1-6
abundance: .
v_gene: TRBV6-5
d_gene: .
CDR3nt: TGTGCCAGCAACCCGGGGGGACTTACACCCCTCCACTTT
CDR3aa: CASNPGGLTPLHF

j_gene: TRBJ1-5
abundance: .
v_gene: TRBV27
d_gene: .
CDR3nt: TGTGCCAGCAGGGGAGGTGGGAGCAATCAGCCCCAGCATTTT
CDR3aa: CASRGGGSNQPQHF

j_gene: TRBJ2-5
abundance: once
v_gene: TRBV5-1
d_gene: TRBD1
CDR3nt: TGCGCCAGCAGCGACAGGGGGGATTTGGAGACCCAGTACTTC
CDR3aa: CASSDRGDLETQYF

j_gene: TRBJ1-4
abundance: .
v_gene: TRBV4-2
d_gene: TRBD1
CDR3nt: TGTGCCAGCAGCCGCCGTGGGGGGACAGGGGATGAAAAACTGTTTTTT
CDR3aa: CASSRRGGTGDEKLFF

j_gene: TRBJ2-3
abundance: many
v_gene: TRBV6-4
d_gene: .
CDR3nt: TGTGCCAGCAGTGAACAGACTAGTCCCACAGATACGCAGTATTTT
CDR3aa: CASSEQTSPTDTQYF

j_gene: TRBJ2-3
abundance: .
v_gene: TRBV7-2
d_gene: .
CDR3nt: TGTGCCAGCAGCTTAGCCCAGAGGCGAGCGCATACGCAGTATTTT
CDR3aa: CASSLAQRRAHTQYF

j_gene: TRBJ1-2
abundance: .
v_gene: TRBV7-9
d_gene: .
CDR3nt: TGTGCCAGCAGCTTGACCAGGGGTGTAGGGTCAGATGGCTACACCTTC
CDR3aa: CASSLTRGVGSDGYTF

j_gene: TRBJ2-7
abundance: .
v_gene: TRBV7-8
d_gene: .
CDR3nt: TGTGCCAGCAGCCTACTCACCTACGAGCAGTACTTC
CDR3aa: CASSLLTYEQYF

j_gene: TRBJ2-2
abundance: .
v_gene: TRBV6-5
d_gene: .
CDR3nt: TGTGCCAGCAGTTATTCTACTAGCCCCGGGGAGCTGTTTTTT
CDR3aa: CASSYSTSPGELFF

j_gene: TRBJ2-7
abundance: .
v_gene: TRBV4-1
d_gene: TRBD1
CDR3nt: TGCGCCAGCAGCCAAGATTCGGGACAGGGTCGATTCGAGCAGTACTTC
CDR3aa: CASSQDSGQGRFEQYF

j_gene: TRBJ1-5
abundance: .
v_gene: TRBV9
d_gene: .
CDR3nt: TGTGCCAGCAGCGTAGGGGGGGAGGGACAGCCCCAGCATTTT
CDR3aa: CASSVGGEGQPQHF

j_gene: TRBJ2-5
abundance: .
v_gene: TRBV6-4
d_gene: TRBD2
CDR3nt: TGTGCCAGCAGTGAGAGGCCTAGCGGGGGGCCCGTCCAAGAGACCCAGTACTTC
CDR3aa: CASSERPSGGPVQETQYF

j_gene: TRBJ1-2
abundance: .
v_gene: TRBV16
d_gene: .
CDR3nt: TGTGCCAGCAGCCAACCCGGGGGGGAACAAGATTATGGCTACACCTTC
CDR3aa: CASSQPGGEQDYGYTF

j_gene: TRBJ2-1
abundance: .
v_gene: TRBV7-2
d_gene: TRBD2
CDR3nt: TGTGCCAGCAGCTTAGTGCTAGCGGGGGGCGCTAGCTCCTACAATGAGCAGTTCTTC
CDR3aa: CASSLVLAGGASSYNEQFF

j_gene: TRBJ1-1
abundance: .
v_gene: TRBV4-3
d_gene: .
CDR3nt: TGCGCCAGCAGCCAAACTCGGGACACTGAAGCTTTCTTT
CDR3aa: CASSQTRDTEAFF

j_gene: TRBJ2-7
abundance: .
v_gene: TRBV5-6
d_gene: .
CDR3nt: TGTGCCAGCAGCTCCCCCACCTACGAGCAGTACTTC
CDR3aa: CASSSPTYEQYF

j_gene: TRBJ2-3
abundance: .
v_gene: TRBV27
d_gene: TRBD2
CDR3nt: TGTGCCAGCAGCCAAAGCGGGGGGCGCACAGATACGCAGTATTTT
CDR3aa: CASSQSGGRTDTQYF

j_gene: TRBJ2-1
abundance: .
v_gene: TRBV11-3
d_gene: TRBD2
CDR3nt: TGTGCCAGCAGCTCCCGGGGGGTGGATGAGCAGTTCTTC
CDR3aa: CASSSRGVDEQFF

j_gene: TRBJ2-3
abundance: once
v_gene: TRBV9
d_gene: TRBD2
CDR3nt: TGTGCCAGCAGCCGGTTGGGCGGGCCAAGGGAGGGTTCAGATACGCAGTATTTT
CDR3aa: CASSRLGGPREGSDTQYF

j_gene: TRBJ1-4
abundance: once
v_gene: TRBV7-9
d_gene: .
CDR3nt: TGTGCCAGCAGCTCCAGGGGTATGAGGGAAAAACTGTTTTTT
CDR3aa: CASSSRGMREKLFF

j_gene: TRBJ2-1
abundance: .
v_gene: TRBV5-6
d_gene: .
CDR3nt: TGTGCCAGCAGCTCCGGTAGAGGCAATGAGCAGTTCTTC
CDR3aa: CASSSGRGNEQFF

j_gene: TRBJ1-2
abundance: .
v_gene: TRBV19
d_gene: .
CDR3nt: TGTGCCAGTAGTATATTGGTTGGGCAGACCGACAACTATGGCTACACCTTC
CDR3aa: CASSILVGQTDNYGYTF

j_gene: TRBJ2-1
abundance: .
v_gene: TRBV9
d_gene: .
CDR3nt: TGTGCCAGCAGCGTAGTGGCCGGACCAGGGCTTTACAATGAGCAGTTCTTC
CDR3aa: CASSVVAGPGLYNEQFF

j_gene: TRBJ2-6
abundance: .
v_gene: TRBV5-8
d_gene: TRBD1
CDR3nt: TGTGCCAGCAGCTTTCTCCGATTCTCAGGGGGTCCCTCTGGGGCCAACGTCCTGACTTTC
CDR3aa: CASSFLRFSGGPSGANVLTF

j_gene: TRBJ1-1
abundance: .
v_gene: TRBV9
d_gene: .
CDR3nt: TGTGCCAGCAGCGTAGGACAGCCGGGTCCTGAAGCTTTCTTT
CDR3aa: CASSVGQPGPEAFF

j_gene: TRBJ2-1
abundance: large
v_gene: TRBV6-4
d_gene: TRBD2
CDR3nt: TGTGCCAGCAGTGAACTAGCGGGGGGGCCAAATGAGCAGTTCTTC
CDR3aa: CASSELAGGPNEQFF

j_gene: TRBJ2-5
abundance: .
v_gene: TRBV29-1
d_gene: TRBD1
CDR3nt: TGCAGCGTACCCCAGGGGGCCACCCAGTACTTC
CDR3aa: CSVPQGATQYF

j_gene: TRBJ2-2
abundance: once
v_gene: TRBV7-9
d_gene: TRBD2
CDR3nt: TGTGCCAGCAGCTTTATAGCGGGCGGACCCACCGGGGAGCTGTTTTTT
CDR3aa: CASSFIAGGPTGELFF

j_gene: TRBJ2-5
abundance: .
v_gene: TRBV4-2
d_gene: .
CDR3nt: TGTGCCAGCAGCCAAGATTTCGGGGGAGGACGAGAGACCCAGTACTTC
CDR3aa: CASSQDFGGGRETQYF

j_gene: TRBJ1-2
abundance: .
v_gene: TRBV6-1
d_gene: .
CDR3nt: TGTGCAGAAATGGACAGAAACTATGGCTACACCTTC
CDR3aa: CAEMDRNYGYTF

j_gene: TRBJ1-5
abundance: .
v_gene: TRBV7-2
d_gene: TRBD1
CDR3nt: TGTGCCAGCAGTTACAGACAGGGTGACAATCAGCCCCAGCATTTT
CDR3aa: CASSYRQGDNQPQHF

j_gene: TRBJ2-2
abundance: .
v_gene: TRBV27
d_gene: TRBD1
CDR3nt: TGTGCCAGCAGTCCTCCAAGGACAGGGGCGGCCGGGGAGCTGTTTTTT
CDR3aa: CASSPPRTGAAGELFF

j_gene: TRBJ1-2
abundance: .
v_gene: TRBV4-2
d_gene: TRBD1
CDR3nt: TGTGCCAGCAGCCAAGACCGACAGGGGTCCAACTATGGCTACACCTTC
CDR3aa: CASSQDRQGSNYGYTF

j_gene: TRBJ2-7
abundance: .
v_gene: TRBV5-4
d_gene: .
CDR3nt: TGTGCCAGCAGCGGCGGGACTGTGAGCTCCTACGAGCAGTACTTC
CDR3aa: CASSGGTVSSYEQYF

j_gene: TRBJ1-2
abundance: .
v_gene: TRBV29-1
d_gene: .
CDR3nt: TGCAGCGTGGCAGCGCCGCGGGACTATGGCTACACCTTC
CDR3aa: CSVAAPRDYGYTF

j_gene: TRBJ2-7
abundance: .
v_gene: TRBV14
d_gene: TRBD1
CDR3nt: TGTGCCAGCAGCCAAGGGGCCGGGACAGGGAACTACGAGCAGTACTTC
CDR3aa: CASSQGAGTGNYEQYF

j_gene: TRBJ1-6
abundance: .
v_gene: TRBV21-1
d_gene: .
CDR3nt: TGTGCCAGCAGCAAACAAAATTCACCCCTCCACTTT
CDR3aa: CASSKQNSPLHF

j_gene: TRBJ2-1
abundance: .
v_gene: TRBV7-7
d_gene: .
CDR3nt: TGTGCTAGCAGCTTAGATGGAGTTCCCTACAATGAGCAGTTCTTC
CDR3aa: CASSLDGVPYNEQFF

j_gene: TRBJ1-1
abundance: .
v_gene: TRBV11-2
d_gene: TRBD1
CDR3nt: TGTGCCAGCAGCACGGACAGGACTGAAGCTTTCTTT
CDR3aa: CASSTDRTEAFF

j_gene: TRBJ1-2
abundance: .
v_gene: TRBV6-4
d_gene: .
CDR3nt: TGTGCCAGCAGTGACGTGGAGGGGAATGGCTACACCTTC
CDR3aa: CASSDVEGNGYTF

j_gene: TRBJ1-2
abundance: .
v_gene: TRBV5-6
d_gene: TRBD1
CDR3nt: TGTGCCAGCAGCTTGGAACAGGGGATGCATGGCTACACCTTC
CDR3aa: CASSLEQGMHGYTF

j_gene: TRBJ2-7
abundance: .
v_gene: TRBV7-9
d_gene: .
CDR3nt: TGTGCCAGCAGCCTGGCGGTCCTTAGCGAGCAGTACTTC
CDR3aa: CASSLAVLSEQYF

j_gene: TRBJ1-5
abundance: .
v_gene: TRBV5-3
d_gene: .
CDR3nt: TGTGCCAGAAGCTGGAGGCTGGGAAACAGAGGCAATCAGCCCCAGCATTTT
CDR3aa: CARSWRLGNRGNQPQHF

j_gene: TRBJ1-2
abundance: once
v_gene: TRBV9
d_gene: .
CDR3nt: TGTGCCAGCAGCGGGGGAGATCTCGATGGCTACACCTTC
CDR3aa: CASSGGDLDGYTF

j_gene: TRBJ2-3
abundance: .
v_gene: TRBV7-2
d_gene: .
CDR3nt: TGTGCCAGCAGCTTGAGAACAGATACGCAGTATTTT
CDR3aa: CASSLRTDTQYF

j_gene: TRBJ2-5
abundance: once
v_gene: TRBV25-1
d_gene: TRBD1
CDR3nt: TGTGCCAGCAGTCGACAGGGGTCGAGGGAGACCCAGTACTTC
CDR3aa: CASSRQGSRETQYF

j_gene: TRBJ2-7
abundance: .
v_gene: TRBV7-6
d_gene: TRBD2
CDR3nt: TGTGCCAGCAGCTTAGAGAGGCTAGCGGGGGATATCTACGAGCAGTACTTC
CDR3aa: CASSLERLAGDIYEQYF

j_gene: TRBJ1-1
abundance: .
v_gene: TRBV6-5
d_gene: .
CDR3nt: TGTGCCAGCAGTACAGGGTCCACTGAAGCTTTCTTT
CDR3aa: CASSTGSTEAFF

j_gene: TRBJ1-1
abundance: .
v_gene: TRBV10-1
d_gene: TRBD1
CDR3nt: TGCGCCAGCAGTGAGTCGAGGACAGGGCGCGCAGGGATCATGAACACTGAAGCTTTCTTT
CDR3aa: CASSESRTGRAGIMNTEAFF